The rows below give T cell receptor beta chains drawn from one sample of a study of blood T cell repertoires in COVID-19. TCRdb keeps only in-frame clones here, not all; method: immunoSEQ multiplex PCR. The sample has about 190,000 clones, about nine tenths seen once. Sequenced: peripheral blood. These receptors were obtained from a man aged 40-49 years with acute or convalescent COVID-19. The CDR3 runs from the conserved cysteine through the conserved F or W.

CASFTQGLEQYF | TRBJ2-7 | TRBV28
CAWDRGRDTEAFF | TRBJ1-1 | TRBV30
CASSLLGQGAREQYF | TRBJ2-7 | TRBV5-1
CASSSYGQGGNQPQHF | TRBJ1-5 | TRBV5-6
CASSKGVKGQGPRSSYEQYF | TRBJ2-7 | TRBV21-1
CASSYRGTPSTDTQYF | TRBJ2-3 | TRBV6-5
CASSLYLEADTQYF | TRBJ2-3 | TRBV27
CASSLASGAEKLFF | TRBJ1-4 | TRBV7-2
CASSPGGSYEQYF | TRBJ2-7 | TRBV11-2
CASSLAGGSTDTQYF | TRBJ2-3 | TRBV5-1
CATSAGSSYNEQFF | TRBJ2-1 | TRBV24-1
CASSSGQLPNYGYTF | TRBJ1-2 | TRBV7-9
CASSPNGEETQYF | TRBJ2-5 | TRBV18
CASSLSGALYEQYF | TRBJ2-7 | TRBV6-5
CASLQGGTTGELFF | TRBJ2-2 | TRBV5-1
CASSLPQKGAFF | TRBJ1-1 | TRBV28
CASSSSGQGFVDEQYF | TRBJ2-7 | TRBV5-4
CASSSLTSRDTGELFF | TRBJ2-2 | TRBV7-6
CASSLYFSSGQGNSPLHF | TRBJ1-6 | TRBV27
CASSQDIDSYNEQFF | TRBJ2-1 | TRBV4-1
CAWTLGTAASYEQYF | TRBJ2-7 | TRBV30
CASNPGQGYQPQHF | TRBJ1-5 | TRBV19
CAWSPPDSHYGYTF | TRBJ1-2 | TRBV30
CASRQGSTDTQYF | TRBJ2-3 | TRBV2
CATADAAEVASTDTQYF | TRBJ2-3 | TRBV19
CASSSRDYQITDTQYF | TRBJ2-3 | TRBV7-8
CASTDPGTEAFF | TRBJ1-1 | TRBV6-6
CASSQEAGNTEAFF | TRBJ1-1 | TRBV4-3
CSVEMTGYYGYTF | TRBJ1-2 | TRBV29-1
CASSPITGNNSPLHF | TRBJ1-6 | TRBV5-1
CACGSQGEYNQPQHF | TRBJ1-5 | TRBV30